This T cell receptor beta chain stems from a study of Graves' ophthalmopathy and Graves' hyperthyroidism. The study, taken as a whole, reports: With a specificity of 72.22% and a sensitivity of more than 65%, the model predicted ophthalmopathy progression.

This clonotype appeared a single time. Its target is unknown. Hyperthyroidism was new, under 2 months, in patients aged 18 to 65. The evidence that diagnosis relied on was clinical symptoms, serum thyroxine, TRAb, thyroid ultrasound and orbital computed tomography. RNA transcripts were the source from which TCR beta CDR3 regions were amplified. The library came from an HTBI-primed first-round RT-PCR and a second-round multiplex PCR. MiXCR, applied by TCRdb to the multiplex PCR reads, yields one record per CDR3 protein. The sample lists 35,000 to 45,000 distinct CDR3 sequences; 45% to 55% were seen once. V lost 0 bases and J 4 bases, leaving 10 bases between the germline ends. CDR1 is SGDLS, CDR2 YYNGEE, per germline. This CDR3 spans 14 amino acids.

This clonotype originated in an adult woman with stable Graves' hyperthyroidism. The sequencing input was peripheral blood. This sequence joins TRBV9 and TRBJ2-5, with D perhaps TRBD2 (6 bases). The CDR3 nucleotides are TGTGCCAGCAGCGTAGCGGCAGCGGGAGAGACCCAGTACTTC. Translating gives CASSVAAAGETQYF.